This entry features one TCR beta chain sequence. The cohort excluded patients with autoimmune disease history or systemic immunosuppression. The CDR3 has 15 residues. V gave up 1 base and J gave up 1 base, with 10 bases separating them. Germline lookup yields CDR1 LNHNV and CDR2 YYDKDF (reference sequence). The protocol was immunoSEQ multiplex PCR, while the TCRdb copy is restricted to in-frame clones and leaves out a portion. In the table there are 49,000 or so clones, about 89% of which are singletons. The data derive from a study of OX40 agonist ivuxolimab in advanced cancers. The source of this sequence is an adult with an advanced solid tumor such as melanoma, head and neck, liver or kidney cancer. V and J are TRBV15 and TRBJ1-1; D not resolved. The sample in question was CD4+ or CD8+ T cells sorted from blood, obtained in a trial of the OX40 agonist ivuxolimab. CDR3 loop: CATSRGPLGNTEAFF. In DNA, the CDR3 is TGTGCCACCAGCAGAGGGCCTTTGGGGAACACTGAAGCTTTCTTT.